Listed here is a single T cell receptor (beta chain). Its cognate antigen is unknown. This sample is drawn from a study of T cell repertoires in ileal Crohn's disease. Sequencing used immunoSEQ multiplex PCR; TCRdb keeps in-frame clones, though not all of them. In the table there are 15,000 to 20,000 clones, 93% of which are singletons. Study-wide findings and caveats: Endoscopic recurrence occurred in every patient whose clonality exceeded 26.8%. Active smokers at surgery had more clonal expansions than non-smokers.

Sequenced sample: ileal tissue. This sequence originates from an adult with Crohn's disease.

CDR3 sequence: CASSSGQVNYGYTF. In DNA form, the CDR3 reads TGTGCCAGCAGCTCCGGACAGGTTAACTATGGCTACACCTTC. The chain employs TRBV7-2 and TRBJ1-2; 7 bases are shared with TRBD1. V was pared by 4 bases and J by 1 base, with 3 bases of the junction left unmatched. Germline CDR1 is SGHTA and CDR2 is FQGNSA. The CDR3 has 14 amino acids.